This T cell receptor (beta chain) was identified during a study of blood T cells in healthy people across ages. Together with a sample-barcoded 5' primer, a J-beta primer mix was included in a second PCR lasting about 6 to 11 cycles. TCRdb fed the 5' RACE reads into MiXCR, producing one record per CDR3 protein. The sample includes over 1,500,000 distinct CDR3 sequences, roughly 52% of them seen just once. CDR3 length: 13 residues. The germline V gene has CDR1 SGHAT and CDR2 FQNNGV. This clonotype turned up a few times. The antigen is undetermined. The study recruited healthy Caucasian donors from Russia who were aged roughly 6 to 95. Study-level results: Relative to aged donors, long-lived donors carried more naive CD4+ cells and displayed higher diversity.

V gene TRBV11-2 combines with J gene TRBJ2-7; 8 bases match TRBD2. The J call may be faulty, since TRBJ2-4 better matches the DNA end. This clonotype was sampled from a woman aged 40-49 years in good health. Material: blood. CDR3 in amino acids: CASSSGTRDIQYF. Here the CDR3 DNA reads TGTGCCAGCAGCTCCGGGACTAGGGACATTCAGTACTTC.